The 17 T cell receptor beta chains below were found in one sample sequenced in a study of shared clonotypes between healthy human individuals. Measured with immunoSEQ multiplex PCR; TCRdb has only the in-frame clones, and not every one. The sample consists of approximately 980,000 clones, approximately 80% of them appearing once. The sample was memory CD4+ T cells sorted from blood. The subset is: CD45RA-negative fraction. These receptors came from a man between 18 and 35 years old in good health.

V and J are TRBV5-1 and TRBJ1-1, with D hard to call. Trimming shortened V by 4 bases and J by 0 bases, and 7 bases separated the two germline ends. Germline CDR1 SGHRS, CDR2 YFSETQ. CDR3 length: 13 amino acids. Here the CDR3 reads CASSVRVNTEAFF. CDR3 bases: TGCGCCAGCAGCGTAAGGGTGAACACTGAAGCTTTCTTT.

V and J are TRBV10-1 and TRBJ1-2; D not certain. The germline V and J ends were trimmed by 2 bases and 4 bases, with 8 bases remaining between them. Germline assignment: CDR1 WNHNN and CDR2 SYGVQD (reference sequence). This CDR3 region has 13 residues. The CDR3 region is CASSENLLYGYTF. Here the CDR3 DNA reads TGCGCCAGCAGTGAGAATCTTCTCTATGGCTACACCTTC.

The chain's CDR3 is CASSPPFTSGYTDTQYF. The CDR3 bases are TGTGCCAGCAGCCCCCCGTTTACTAGCGGATACACAGATACGCAGTATTTT. J is TRBJ2-3 and V is TRBV13; TRBD2 matches at 8 bases. Germline CDR1 reads PRHDT; CDR2 reads FYEKMQ (reference sequence). The CDR3 contains 17 residues. The V segment lost 5 bases and the J segment 2 bases; nucleotides outside the gene matches: 12.

This chain links TRBV20-1 with TRBJ1-1; D is undetermined. The V and J ends lost 3 bases and 6 bases respectively, with 8 bases between them. Germline loops: CDR1 DFQATT, CDR2 SNEGSKA (reference sequence). The CDR3 is 11 residues long. CDR3: CSARDLAEAFF. CDR3 coding DNA: TGCAGTGCTAGGGACTTAGCTGAAGCTTTCTTT.

The CDR3 loop reads CASSRDSGKGYEQYF. CDR3 bases: TGTGCCAGCAGCCGAGATAGCGGGAAGGGGTACGAGCAGTACTTC. The chain links TRBV5-4 to TRBJ2-7, with 8 positions matching TRBD2. This CDR3 contains 15 residues. The J segment lost 4 bases and the V segment lost 4 bases, leaving 10 bases of the junction unmatched. Germline CDR1 is SGHNT and CDR2 is YYREEE (reference sequence).

The gene calls are TRBV2 and TRBJ2-7, with 9 bases aligning to TRBD1. The CDR3 is made up of 13 amino acids. V lost 7 bases, J lost 6 bases, and 7 bases stayed unmatched. Germline CDR1 reads SNHLY; CDR2 reads FYNNEI. Here the CDR3 reads CASKGQGGGEQYF. CDR3 bases: TGTGCCAGCAAGGGACAGGGCGGTGGCGAGCAGTACTTC.

The chain has TRBV5-1 and TRBJ2-6; unclear D gene. V gave up 0 bases and J gave up 4 bases, with 5 bases separating them. The CDR3 spans 14 residues. Germline-derived CDR1 and CDR2 are SGHRS and YFSETQ. This CDR3 reads CASSLGPGANVLTF. In nucleotides, the CDR3 is TGCGCCAGCAGCTTGGGTCCCGGGGCCAACGTCCTGACTTTC.

This clone has ten or more counts. CDR3: CAISGGAGHVNYGYTF. The DNA of the CDR3 is TGTGCCATCAGTGGGGGAGCCGGACACGTTAACTATGGCTACACCTTC. The chain combines TRBV10-3 with TRBJ1-2; TRBD1 might be the D (5 bases). The germline CDR1 and CDR2 sequences are ENHRY and SYGVKD. V was clipped by 4 bases and J by 1 base, with 16 bases between them. The length of the CDR3 is 16 residues.

This chain uses TRBV5-4 with TRBJ2-3, with no clear D. The CDR3 totals 14 residues. The germline V gene encodes CDR1 SGHNT and CDR2 YYREEE (reference sequence). V was clipped by 5 bases and J by 2 bases, with 12 bases between them. CDR3 loop: CASSNQLTTDTQYF. The CDR3 DNA follows: TGTGCCAGCAGTAATCAGCTGACCACAGATACGCAGTATTTT.

Comment on this clone: A much larger clone differs from this one at a single base, so this may be a read error. The same CDR3 is also encoded by other DNA sequences in this sample. The genes are TRBV11-3 and TRBJ2-7; D unresolved. The CDR3 is 13 residues long. The germline gives CDR1 SGHNT, CDR2 YENEEA. The germline V and J ends were trimmed by 1 base and 0 bases, with 4 bases remaining between them. The CDR3 DNA follows: TGTGCCAGCAGCTTAGGGGGCTCCTACGAGCAGTACTTC. The encoded protein is CASSLGGSYEQYF.

This chain connects TRBV5-4 to TRBJ2-3; TRBD1 aligns across 7 bases. V lost 4 bases, J lost 3 bases, and 8 bases stayed unmatched. CDR3 size: 15 residues. Germline CDR1 reads SGHNT; CDR2 reads YYREEE (reference sequence). The CDR3: CASSQQGLRTDTQYF. The CDR3 coding sequence is TGTGCCAGCAGCCAACAGGGGCTCCGGACAGATACGCAGTATTTT.

The gene calls are TRBV29-1 and TRBJ2-2, with TRBD2 identical over 9 bases. Germline assignment: CDR1 SQVTM and CDR2 ANQGSEA. The length of the CDR3 is 18 residues. V lost 5 bases, J lost 5 bases, and 18 bases stayed unmatched. In DNA form, the CDR3 reads TGCAGCGTTATGTCCCCGTCTTCGGGGACTAGCCCAACCGGGGAGCTGTTTTTT. It is translated as CSVMSPSSGTSPTGELFF.

This clone was seen at least ten times. V and J are TRBV30 and TRBJ1-4; no definite D call. V lost 5 bases to trimming and J lost 8 bases, with 6 bases between them. Germline V gene lookup returns CDR1 GTSNPN and CDR2 SVGIG (reference sequence). This CDR3 spans 10 amino acids. CDR3 sequence: CAWAQEKLFF. DNA of the CDR3: TGTGCCTGGGCCCAGGAAAAACTGTTTTTT.

This clone was recorded many times. This rearrangement joins TRBV7-9 to TRBJ1-2; TRBD1 aligns across 7 bases. The junction had 12 bases not matched to a gene; V was cut back by 1 base and J by 4 bases. Germline V gives CDR1 SEHNR, CDR2 FQNEAQ (reference sequence). This CDR3 has 17 amino acids. The CDR3 sequence: CASSLGGLGQRSYGYTF. CDR3 DNA sequence: TGTGCCAGCAGCTTAGGGGGGCTGGGACAGCGAAGCTATGGCTACACCTTC. Using reference TRBV7-9 and TRBJ1-2 for the parts outside the CDR3, the full variable domain is DTGVSQNPRHKITKRGQNVTFRCDPISEHNRLYWYRQTLGQGPEFLTYFQNEAQLEKSRLLSDRFSAERPKGSFSTLEIQRTEQGDSAMYLCASSLGGLGQRSYGYTFGSGTRLTVV.

The chain uses TRBV9 and TRBJ2-7, with D unresolved. CDR1 is SGDLS, CDR2 YYNGEE, per germline. V lost 2 bases and J lost 0, with 9 bases in between. The CDR3 has 14 amino acids. CDR3 loop: CASSVLSSSYEQYF. The CDR3 region has the DNA TGTGCCAGCAGCGTTTTAAGTAGCTCCTACGAGCAGTACTTC.

This clone was picked up a small number of times. The chain has TRBV28 and TRBJ2-5, with a possible D match to TRBD2 (6 bases). V gave up 6 bases and J gave up 2 bases, with 13 bases separating them. Germline CDR1 reads MDHEN; CDR2 reads SYDVKM. CDR3 length: 14 residues. CDR3 sequence reads: CASSRGGGQETQYF. CDR3 DNA sequence: TGTGCCAGCAGCCGGGGAGGAGGGCAAGAGACCCAGTACTTC.

The chain is built from TRBV5-1 and TRBJ2-1, with 13 bases matching TRBD2. The V gene's germline CDR1 is SGHRS and CDR2 YFSETQ. The CDR3 spans 17 residues. V lost 4 bases and J lost 9; bases outside the gene matches: 13. The CDR3 DNA reads TGCGCCAGCAGCCGGACTAGCGGGAGATCGACTATCCGTGAGCAGTTCTTC. It codes for CASSRTSGRSTIREQFF.